The 23 T cell receptor beta chains below all came from one sample that was sequenced in a study of naive and memory T cell subsets. Study-level results: Especially in CD8 cells, naive repertoires contained a few larger clonotypes, possibly CD45RA-re-expressing memory cells.

An equimolar mix of two oligonucleotides served as the beta constant-region primer for TRBC1 and TRBC2. Four rounds of PCR amplified the ligated cDNA using nested alpha and beta constant-region primers plus SP2. TCRdb re-derived calls from the UMI-ligation and nested PCR reads in MiXCR, one entry per CDR3 protein. The sample yields roughly 140,000 distinct CDR3 sequences, 15% to 20% seen once. No antigen is known for these receptors. The specimen sequenced was naive CD8+ T cells from blood. Every receptor here comes from a human donor in good health.

The chain is built from TRBV7-2 and TRBJ2-5; 7 positions match TRBD2. In germline, CDR1 is SGHTA, CDR2 FQGNSA. The CDR3 runs to 18 residues. V gave up 2 bases and J gave up 5 bases; unmatched junction bases: 17. The CDR3 spells CASSLRHAGELIVETQYF. Here the CDR3 DNA reads TGTGCCAGCAGCTTAAGGCACGCGGGAGAGCTGATCGTCGAGACCCAGTACTTC.

This chain joins TRBV6-2 or TRBV6-3 and TRBJ2-5; D is ambiguous. The germline V gene has CDR1 MNHEY and CDR2 SVGEGT. The CDR3 runs to 14 residues. The germline V and J ends were trimmed by 5 bases and 1 base, with 11 bases remaining between them. DNA for the CDR3: TGTGCCAGCAGTAAACACCCAGGCCAAGAGACCCAGTACTTC. Translated, it gives CASSKHPGQETQYF.

Points on this clonotype: The junction and the germline gene differ at one end; a read error may be behind it. V usage is TRBV6-5 and J usage is TRBJ2-5; possible D gene TRBD2, 7 bases. The CDR3 runs to 16 residues. The germline CDR1 and CDR2 sequences are MNHEY and SVGAGI. The DNA for the CDR3 is TGTGCCAGCAGAAGCCTTGACAGACCAAGAGGGGGGGTGGAGGACTTC. This codes for CASRSLDRPRGGVEDF.

The rearrangement uses TRBV29-1 and TRBJ2-7, with D possibly called TRBD1 or TRBD2 (5 bases each). Germline lookup yields CDR1 SQVTM and CDR2 ANQGSEA. V lost 5 bases and J 3 bases, leaving 14 bases between the germline ends. The CDR3 length is 13 residues. CDR3 in DNA: TGCAGCGTTAGGAAACCTGGGGGCTACGAGCAGTACTTC. Amino acids: CSVRKPGGYEQYF.

This clonotype was seen more than once but under ten times. This chain links TRBV2 with TRBJ1-5; D possibly corresponds to TRBD1 (5 bases). The V and J ends lost 7 bases and 1 base respectively, with 14 bases between them. The length of the CDR3 is 15 residues. Germline values: CDR1 SNHLY, CDR2 FYNNEI. The CDR3 region is CASNAGPTSNQPQHF. CDR3 coding DNA: TGTGCCAGCAACGCAGGGCCGACAAGCAATCAGCCCCAGCATTTT.

This chain connects TRBV28 to TRBJ2-5, with TRBD1 identical over 10 bases. The V gene end was trimmed by 5 bases and the J gene end by 4 bases; junction bases not matched to a gene: 4. CDR1 and CDR2 (germline): MDHEN, SYDVKM. This CDR3 has 14 amino acids. CDR3 protein: CASSRTGGVETQYF. DNA of the CDR3: TGTGCCAGCAGTAGGACAGGGGGGGTAGAGACCCAGTACTTC. The whole variable domain, filled in from reference TRBV28 and TRBJ2-5, reads DVKVTQSSRYLVKRTGEKVFLECVQDMDHENMFWYRQDPGLGLRLIYFSYDVKMKEKGDIPEGYSVSREKKERFSLILESASTNQTSMYLCASSRTGGVETQYFGPGTRLLVL.

This clonotype was seen more than once but under ten times. CDR3 sequence: CASSRRDTSYEQYF. As DNA, the CDR3 is TGTGCCAGCAGTAGGAGGGACACCTCCTACGAGCAGTACTTC. This chain connects TRBV28 to TRBJ2-7; D possibly matches TRBD1 or TRBD2 (6 bases each). Between the trimmed V and J ends, which lost 5 bases and 0 bases, there was a span of 11 bases. Germline CDR1 is MDHEN and CDR2 is SYDVKM. The CDR3 has 14 amino acids.

The gene calls are TRBV4-3 and TRBJ2-7, with D unresolved. The CDR3 is made up of 14 amino acids. Trimming stripped 2 bases from V and 6 bases from J, with 14 bases between. CDR1 LGHNA and CDR2 YSLEER come from the germline V gene. The CDR3 is CASSQNLGIAEQYF. In DNA, the CDR3 is TGCGCCAGCAGCCAAAATCTGGGAATAGCCGAGCAGTACTTC.

The sample holds a few counts of this clonotype. The V and J genes are TRBV10-3 and TRBJ2-3; D ambiguous. Per germline, CDR1 ENHRY and CDR2 SYGVKD. The CDR3 is made up of 12 amino acids. Trimming took 2 bases from V and 7 from J, leaving 7 bases between them. CDR3 sequence reads: CAISEDNNTQYF. CDR3 DNA sequence: TGTGCCATCAGTGAGGATAATAATACGCAGTATTTT.

The rearrangement uses TRBV11-1 and TRBJ2-7; perhaps D is TRBD1 or TRBD2 (6 bases each). The CDR3 totals 13 residues. Per the germline V gene, CDR1 is SGHAT and CDR2 is FQDESV (reference sequence). V shed 5 bases and J shed 5 bases, with 13 bases lying between them. The CDR3 reads CASSLTGADEQYF. In DNA form, the CDR3 reads TGTGCCAGCAGCCTAACGGGGGCGGACGAGCAGTACTTC.

V gene TRBV7-2 combines with J gene TRBJ2-1; 14 bases align to TRBD2. CDR1 is SGHTA, CDR2 FQGNSA, per germline. V lost 3 bases, J lost 8 bases, and 15 bases stayed unmatched. This CDR3 comprises 19 residues. The CDR3 spells CASSLTGTSGSLSGDEQFF. In DNA form, the CDR3 reads TGTGCCAGCAGCTTGACCGGGACTAGCGGGAGTCTCAGTGGCGATGAGCAGTTCTTC. Full variable domain (missing parts from reference TRBV7-2 and TRBJ2-1): GAGVSQSPSNKVTEKGKDVELRCDPISGHTALYWYRQSLGQGLEFLIYFQGNSAPDKSGLPSDRFSAERTGGSVSTLTIQRTQQEDSAVYLCASSLTGTSGSLSGDEQFFGPGTRLTVL.

This clonotype showed up just a few times. This chain joins TRBV15 and TRBJ1-1; D gene uncertain. The ends were cut back, 0 bases at V and 6 bases at J, with 8 bases in the middle. CDR1 and CDR2 from the germline V gene are LNHNV and YYDKDF (reference sequence). The CDR3 consists of 13 residues. CDR3 nucleotides: TGTGCCACCAGCAGAGATCCCTGGGCTGAAGCTTTCTTT. Its protein is CATSRDPWAEAFF.

A few counts support this clonotype. Here the CDR3 DNA reads TGTGCCAGCAGCCAAACGCCCGGCCCCCCAGCTGTACATGAGCAGTTCTTC. The encoded protein is CASSQTPGPPAVHEQFF. The rearrangement joins TRBV4-2 to TRBJ2-1, with unresolved D. Trimming removed 2 bases from V and 8 bases from J, with 22 bases in between. The CDR3 runs to 17 residues. Germline V gives CDR1 LGHNA, CDR2 YNFKEQ.

This clonotype appeared many times. The chain combines TRBV7-9 with TRBJ2-7; possible D gene TRBD2, 5 bases. Germline assignment: CDR1 SEHNR and CDR2 FQNEAQ (reference sequence). Trimming pared 3 bases from V and 3 bases from J, leaving 9 bases between. The CDR3 has 13 amino acids. The DNA for the CDR3 is TGTGCCAGCAGCTTGCCTGGGAGCTACGAGCAGTACTTC. It yields the protein CASSLPGSYEQYF.

This clonotype was observed a handful of times. The CDR3 nucleotides are TGTGCCAGCAGTCCCCTCGGGCTGGGCTACGAGCAGTACTTC. This gives the protein CASSPLGLGYEQYF. This chain joins TRBV12-3 or TRBV12-4 and TRBJ2-7; D unclear. Trimming stripped 5 bases from V and 3 bases from J, with 14 bases between. This CDR3 region has 14 residues.

This chain links TRBV9 with TRBJ2-7, with 11 positions matching TRBD2. This CDR3 region has 14 residues. V lost 3 bases, J lost 4 bases, and 3 bases stayed unmatched. The V gene's germline CDR1 is SGDLS and CDR2 YYNGEE. The CDR3 DNA reads as TGTGCCAGCAGCGGAGGACTAGCGGGTTACGAGCAGTACTTC. This translates into CASSGGLAGYEQYF. Complete variable domain (other parts from reference TRBV9 and TRBJ2-7): DSGVTQTPKHLITATGQRVTLRCSPRSGDLSVYWYQQSLDQGLQFLIQYYNGEERAKGNILERFSAQQFPDLHSELNLSSLELGDSALYFCASSGGLAGYEQYFGPGTRLTVT.

The J gene is TRBJ1-1, the V gene TRBV6-1; 7 bases match TRBD1. The junction had 6 bases not matched to a gene; V was cut back by 2 bases and J by 3 bases. Germline CDR1 MNHNS, CDR2 SASEGT. This CDR3 has 15 amino acids. Written as DNA, the CDR3 is TGTGCCAGCAGTGAACAAGGACAGGAAGACACTGAAGCTTTCTTT. Its translation is CASSEQGQEDTEAFF.

The chain has TRBV7-2 and TRBJ2-1, with a possible D match to TRBD2 (5 bases). The V gene lost 3 bases and the J gene lost 0 bases, with 12 bases spanning the gap. The germline CDR1 and CDR2 sequences are SGHTA and FQGNSA. The CDR3 runs 16 residues. CDR3 coding DNA: TGTGCCAGCAGCTTCAGGTCGGGGATCTCCTACAATGAGCAGTTCTTC. Amino acid sequence: CASSFRSGISYNEQFF.

This clonotype was seen ten or more times. The rearrangement links TRBV28 to TRBJ2-7; D is possibly TRBD2 (6 bases). The V and J ends lost 6 bases and 7 bases respectively, with 10 bases between them. Germline V lookup: CDR1 MDHEN, CDR2 SYDVKM. This CDR3 is 11 amino acids long. CDR3 residues: CASSLGGEQYF. The CDR3 region has the DNA TGTGCCAGCAGCTTGGGGGGAGAGCAGTACTTC.

This clonotype was counted only a few times. The chain is built from TRBV7-8 and TRBJ2-1, with 10 bases lining up with TRBD2. With V trimmed by 5 bases and J by 9 bases, 19 bases remained unmatched. Germline V gene lookup returns CDR1 SGHVS and CDR2 FQNEAQ. This CDR3 is 18 amino acids long. The CDR3 spells CASSSPVEREGPDVEQFF. The CDR3 nucleotides read TGTGCCAGCAGCAGTCCAGTCGAGCGGGAGGGCCCGGACGTTGAGCAGTTCTTC. Using reference TRBV7-8 and TRBJ2-1 for the parts outside the CDR3, the full variable domain is GAGVSQSPRYKVAKRGQDVALRCDPISGHVSLFWYQQALGQGPEFLTYFQNEAQLDKSGLPSDRFFAERPEGSVSTLKIQRTQQEDSAVYLCASSSPVEREGPDVEQFFGPGTRLTVL.

This clonotype was detected only a few times. This chain joins TRBV7-8 and TRBJ2-1, with D uncertain. Germline lookup yields CDR1 SGHVS and CDR2 FQNEAQ. The CDR3 covers 13 residues. Trimming pared 3 bases from V and 4 bases from J, leaving 7 bases between. The CDR3: CASSLNEYNEQFF. Here the CDR3 DNA reads TGTGCCAGCAGCTTGAATGAATACAATGAGCAGTTCTTC.

The V call is TRBV20-1, the J call TRBJ2-1; the match to TRBD2 covers 10 bases. Germline V gene sequence: CDR1 DFQATT, CDR2 SNEGSKA (reference sequence). The CDR3 contains 16 residues. The V gene end was trimmed by 0 bases and the J gene end by 0 bases; junction bases not matched to a gene: 2. The CDR3 nucleotides are TGCAGTGCTAGAGATACTAGCGGGATCTCCTACAATGAGCAGTTCTTC. This encodes CSARDTSGISYNEQFF.

There are a few counts of this clonotype. The chain recombines TRBV29-1 with TRBJ1-2; D is uncertain. V lost 5 bases and J lost 6, with 16 bases in between. There are 13 residues in the CDR3. Per the germline V gene, CDR1 is SQVTM and CDR2 is ANQGSEA. DNA of the CDR3: TGCAGCGTTTTGAGGCGGGAGGGAGATGGCTACACCTTC. This gives the protein CSVLRREGDGYTF.